These 20 T cell receptor beta chains were all obtained from the same sample, sequenced in a study of vaccination and CD4 T cells after COVID-19. Treatment: approximately nine-day PBMC culture with coronavirus spike peptide pools or control peptides (ViraFEST assay). Oncomine TCR Beta short-read sequencing was applied to DNA from cultured CD4+ T cells. TCRdb redid the calling of the PCR reads with MiXCR, one entry per CDR3 protein. Of almost 20,000 distinct CDR3 sequences listed, about 42% are singletons. Which antigens these TCRs recognize remains unknown. The source material was CD4+ T cells from blood, cultured in vitro, sampled before SARS-CoV-2 vaccination. All receptors derive from a human donor who received a COVID-19 vaccine.

Only a few counts were recorded for this clonotype. V gene TRBV24-1 combines with J gene TRBJ1-1, with D possibly TRBD1 on 5 matching bases. The germline CDR1 and CDR2 sequences are KGHDR and SFDVKD. Trimming cost V 4 bases and J 1 base, with 9 bases left between them. The CDR3 runs 14 residues. The CDR3 is CATSDQDRNTEAFF. In nucleotides, the CDR3 is TGTGCCACCAGTGACCAAGACAGGAACACTGAAGCTTTCTTT.

J is TRBJ2-1 and V is TRBV19; D gene ambiguous. Germline values: CDR1 LNHDA, CDR2 SQIVND (reference sequence). This CDR3 is built from 13 residues. V was pared by 1 base and J by 6 bases, with 7 bases between. In DNA, the CDR3 is TGTGCCAGTAGTATAGCCCCCCCCAATGAGCAGTTCTTC. This gives the protein CASSIAPPNEQFF.

This chain connects TRBV7-2 to TRBJ1-2, with 7 positions matching TRBD1. The CDR3 sequence is 14 residues long. The V gene's germline CDR1 is SGHTA and CDR2 FQGNSA. The V and J ends lost 5 bases and 4 bases, in that order; junction bases with no gene match: 7. CDR3: CASSGQARGYGYTF. The CDR3 DNA follows: TGTGCCAGCAGCGGACAGGCCAGGGGCTATGGCTACACCTTC. The complete variable domain, with remaining parts taken from reference TRBV7-2 and TRBJ1-2, reads GAGVSQSPSNKVTEKGKDVELRCDPISGHTALYWYRQSLGQGLEFLIYFQGNSAPDKSGLPSDRFSAERTGGSVSTLTIQRTQQEDSAVYLCASSGQARGYGYTFGSGTRLTVV.

This CDR3 is CASSSLSGENTGELFF. The CDR3 bases are TGTGCCAGCAGCTCCCTTAGCGGGGAAAACACCGGGGAGCTGTTTTTT. The chain combines TRBV7-6 with TRBJ2-2, with TRBD2 matching 8 bases. There are 16 residues in the CDR3. Germline CDR1 SGHVS, CDR2 FNYEAQ. V was pared by 4 bases and J by 2 bases, with 6 bases of the junction left unmatched.

This clonotype was counted only a few times. V gene TRBV27 combines with J gene TRBJ2-2; TRBD2 might be the D (5 bases). Germline CDR1 reads MNHEY; CDR2 reads SMNVEV (reference sequence). V lost 5 bases to trimming and J lost 5 bases, with 18 bases between them. The CDR3 is made up of 16 amino acids. The CDR3 region has the DNA TGTGCCAGCAGTCCCGCACTCGGGGTGTTAACCGGGGAGCTGTTTTTT. Translating gives CASSPALGVLTGELFF.

The CDR3 sequence: CASSEATGGGTEAFF. The CDR3 nucleotides are TGTGCCAGCAGTGAAGCAACCGGGGGGGGGACTGAAGCTTTCTTT. This chain connects TRBV6-1 to TRBJ1-1; TRBD1 is a possible D gene (5 bases). CDR1 and CDR2 (germline): MNHNS, SASEGT. This CDR3 is 15 amino acids long. V was cut by 0 bases and J by 5 bases, with 13 bases left in between.

The chain uses TRBV10-3 and TRBJ2-1; no firm D call. V was pared by 5 bases and J by 8 bases, with 16 bases between. The CDR3 runs 14 residues. Germline V gives CDR1 ENHRY, CDR2 SYGVKD. CDR3 DNA sequence: TGTGCCATCAGTCGAGGTCCGGGTAGGGATGAGCAGTTCTTC. Translating it yields CAISRGPGRDEQFF.

This chain uses TRBV6-5 with TRBJ1-4; D might be TRBD1 (6 bases). Between the trimmed V and J ends, which lost 2 bases and 7 bases, there was a span of 8 bases. The germline gives CDR1 MNHEY, CDR2 SVGAGI. The CDR3 extends over 13 amino acids. CDR3 sequence (DNA): TGTGCCAGCAGTTACAGGGGGGCTGAAAAACTGTTTTTT. Protein sequence: CASSYRGAEKLFF.

This clonotype occurred a few times. V is TRBV19 and J is TRBJ1-5; D unclear. The V end lost 3 bases, the J end lost 2 bases, and 8 bases lay between the germline ends. The CDR3 is 14 residues long. CDR1 and CDR2 (germline): LNHDA, SQIVND (reference sequence). This CDR3 reads CASSIRSRNQPQHF. As DNA, the CDR3 is TGTGCCAGTAGTATCAGGAGCCGCAATCAGCCCCAGCATTTT. The full variable domain, rest sourced from reference TRBV19 and TRBJ1-5, is DGGITQSPKYLFRKEGQNVTLSCEQNLNHDAMYWYRQDPGQGLRLIYYSQIVNDFQKGDIAEGYSVSREKKESFPLTVTSAQKNPTAFYLCASSIRSRNQPQHFGDGTRLSIL.

The sample holds a few counts of this clonotype. Here the CDR3 reads CASSDGAEDSPLHF. The CDR3 coding sequence is TGTGCCAGCAGTGATGGGGCAGAGGATTCACCCCTCCACTTT. The chain uses TRBV6-1 and TRBJ1-6; tentative D call: TRBD1 (5 bases). Per germline, CDR1 MNHNS and CDR2 SASEGT. Between the trimmed V and J ends, which lost 3 bases and 8 bases, there was a span of 11 bases. This CDR3 comprises 14 residues.

This clonotype showed up just a few times. This chain connects TRBV27 to TRBJ2-7; 9 nucleotides align to TRBD2. The junction had 6 bases not matched to a gene; V was cut back by 3 bases and J by 0 bases. Germline CDR1 MNHEY, CDR2 SMNVEV (reference sequence). This CDR3 has 16 amino acids. CDR3 protein: CASSFKASGDSYEQYF. CDR3 nucleotide sequence: TGTGCCAGCAGTTTCAAAGCTAGCGGGGACTCCTACGAGCAGTACTTC.

The chain is built from TRBV29-1 and TRBJ1-1; D perhaps matches TRBD1 (5 bases). The CDR3 runs to 14 residues. Germline V lookup: CDR1 SQVTM, CDR2 ANQGSEA. The V and J ends lost 5 bases and 1 base respectively, with 14 bases between them. The CDR3 region is CSVRGGRKNTEAFF. CDR3 in DNA: TGCAGCGTTAGGGGAGGACGGAAGAACACTGAAGCTTTCTTT.

This chain joins TRBV21-1 and TRBJ2-7; the table's D call TRBD2 went unverified against the DNA. TRBV21-1 has pseudogene status. The CDR3 loop spans 16 amino acids. Here the CDR3 reads CASSSKGTSGTYEQYF. The CDR3 bases are TGTGCCAGCAGCTCAAAAGGGACTAGCGGAACCTACGAGCAGTACTTC.

The CDR3 DNA is TGTGCCAGCAGTGAGCGGGGGATGAACACTGAAGCTTTCTTT. It encodes CASSERGMNTEAFF. V and J are TRBV2 and TRBJ1-1; a possible D gene is TRBD1 (5 bases). Germline V CDR1 and CDR2: SNHLY, FYNNEI. The CDR3 runs 14 residues. Trimming took off 3 bases at V and 0 bases at J, with 8 bases between the two ends.

This clonotype was seen only a few times. This chain uses TRBV24-1 with TRBJ2-7; D gene unclear. This CDR3 spans 13 amino acids. With 5 bases removed from V and 0 bases from J, the gap between germline ends came to 7 bases. Germline CDR1 and CDR2: KGHDR and SFDVKD. Here the CDR3 DNA reads TGTGCCACCAGTGCCGGAAGCTCCTACGAGCAGTACTTC. Protein product: CATSAGSSYEQYF.

The chain employs TRBV27 and TRBJ2-7; tentative D call: TRBD1 (5 bases). Per germline, CDR1 MNHEY and CDR2 SMNVEV (reference sequence). The CDR3 sequence is 15 residues long. V lost 3 bases and J lost 0, with 12 bases in between. The CDR3 DNA reads as TGTGCCAGCAGTTTCTACCCGGACATCTCCTACGAGCAGTACTTC. It yields the protein CASSFYPDISYEQYF.

The V gene is TRBV6-1, the J gene TRBJ1-1, with no clear D. Germline assignment: CDR1 MNHNS and CDR2 SASEGT. V was shortened by 6 bases and J by 4 bases, with 15 bases between the two germline ends. This CDR3 is 14 amino acids long. The CDR3 DNA is TGTGCCAGCAGCATGGCAGGATCGGGCACTGAAGCTTTCTTT. Amino acid sequence: CASSMAGSGTEAFF.

The genes are TRBV2 and TRBJ2-5; a possible D gene is TRBD2 (5 bases). The V gene's germline CDR1 is SNHLY and CDR2 FYNNEI. V was cut by 3 bases and J by 1 base, with 12 bases left in between. This CDR3 region has 15 residues. The CDR3 coding sequence is TGTGCCAGCAGTGATGGGTCTAGCAGCCAAGAGACCCAGTACTTC. It codes for CASSDGSSSQETQYF.

This clonotype is labeled medium-sized. The chain links TRBV20-1 to TRBJ1-1; 7 bases agree with TRBD1. After removal of 5 bases from V and 9 bases from J, the junction contained 9 bases not matched to a gene. Germline CDR1 reads DFQATT; CDR2 reads SNEGSKA (reference sequence). This CDR3 has 12 amino acids. The CDR3 DNA reads TGCAGTGCTTTAAAGGGGGACAGCCAAGCTTTCTTT. This sequence encodes CSALKGDSQAFF.

In this sample, this clonotype turned up a few times. The rearrangement joins TRBV20-1 to TRBJ2-1, with 7 bases lining up with TRBD2. Losses at the gene ends were 6 bases for V and 6 bases for J; bases not matched to a gene: 11. The CDR3 consists of 14 residues. Germline V CDR1 and CDR2: DFQATT, SNEGSKA (reference sequence). The CDR3 loop reads CSARTRLAVNEQFF. The CDR3 nucleotides are TGCAGTGCCAGGACGAGGCTAGCGGTCAATGAGCAGTTCTTC.